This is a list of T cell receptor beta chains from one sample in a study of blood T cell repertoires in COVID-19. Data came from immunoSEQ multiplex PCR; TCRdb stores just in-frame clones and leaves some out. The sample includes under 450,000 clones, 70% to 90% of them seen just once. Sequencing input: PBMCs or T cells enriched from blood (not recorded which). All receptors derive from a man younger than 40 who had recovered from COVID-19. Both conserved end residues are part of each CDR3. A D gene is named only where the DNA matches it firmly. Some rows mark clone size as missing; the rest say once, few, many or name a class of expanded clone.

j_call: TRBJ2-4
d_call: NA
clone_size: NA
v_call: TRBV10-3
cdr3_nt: TGTGCCATCAGTGAGTCCGAGGAAGGCATTCAGTACTTC
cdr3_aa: CAISESEEGIQYF

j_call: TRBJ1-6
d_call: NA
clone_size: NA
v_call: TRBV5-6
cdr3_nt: TGTGCCAGCAGCTTCCGGGACACCCTCCACTTT
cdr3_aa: CASSFRDTLHF

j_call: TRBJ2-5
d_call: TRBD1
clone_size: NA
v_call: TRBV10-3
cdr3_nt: TGTGCCATCAGTGTATACAGGGGGGAGACCCAGTACTTC
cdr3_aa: CAISVYRGETQYF

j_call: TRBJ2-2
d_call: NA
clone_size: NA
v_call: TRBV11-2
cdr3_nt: TGTGCCAGCAGCCCCCCCGGGGGTACGGGCGGGGAGCTGTTTTTT
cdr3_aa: CASSPPGGTGGELFF

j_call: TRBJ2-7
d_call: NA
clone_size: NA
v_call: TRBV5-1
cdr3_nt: TGCGCCAGCAGCCGGGTGCAGGGGTCGGGCTACGAGCAGTACTTC
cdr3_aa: CASSRVQGSGYEQYF

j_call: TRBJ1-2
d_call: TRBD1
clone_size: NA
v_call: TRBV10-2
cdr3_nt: TGCGCCAGCAGGAGGGGGCAGAGCAACTATGGCTACACCTTC
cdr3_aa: CASRRGQSNYGYTF

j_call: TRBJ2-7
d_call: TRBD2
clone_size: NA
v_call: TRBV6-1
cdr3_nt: TGTGCCAGCAGTGAATACGGGGCTAGCGGGAACTACGAGCAGTACTTC
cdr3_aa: CASSEYGASGNYEQYF

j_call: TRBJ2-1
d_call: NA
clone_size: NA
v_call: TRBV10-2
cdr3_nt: TGCGCCAGCAGTGGGGGGGGCCTCTACAATGAGCAGTTCTTC
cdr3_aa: CASSGGGLYNEQFF

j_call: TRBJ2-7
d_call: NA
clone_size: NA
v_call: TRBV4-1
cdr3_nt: TGCGCCAGCAGCCAAGCTGTGTCGGGCGGGTACGAGCAGTACTTC
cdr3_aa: CASSQAVSGGYEQYF

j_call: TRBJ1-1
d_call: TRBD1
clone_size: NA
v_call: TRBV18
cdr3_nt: TGTGCCAGCTCGCCTGACAGGGGCAGGATGAACACTGAAGCTTTCTTT
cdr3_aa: CASSPDRGRMNTEAFF

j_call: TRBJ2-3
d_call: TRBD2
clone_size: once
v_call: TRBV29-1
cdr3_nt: TGCAGCGTTGCTAGCGGGGCCGCAGATACGCAGTATTTT
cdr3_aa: CSVASGAADTQYF

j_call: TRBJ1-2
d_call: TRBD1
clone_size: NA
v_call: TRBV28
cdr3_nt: TGTGCCAGCAGTTTTTTAAGGGGGCGTTACGGCTACACCTTC
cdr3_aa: CASSFLRGRYGYTF

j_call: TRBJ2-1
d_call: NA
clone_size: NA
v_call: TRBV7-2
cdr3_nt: TGTGCCAGCAGCCCGTACAATGAGCAGTTCTTC
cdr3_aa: CASSPYNEQFF

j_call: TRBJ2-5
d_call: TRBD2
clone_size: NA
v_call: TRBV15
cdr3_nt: TGTGCCACCAGCAGAGATCCGGGGCTAGCGGGCTACCGGGAGACCCAGTACTTC
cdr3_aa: CATSRDPGLAGYRETQYF

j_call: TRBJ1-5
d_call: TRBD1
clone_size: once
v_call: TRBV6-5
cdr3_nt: TGTGCCAGCAGAACAGGGGGGGTCTATCAGCCCCAGCATTTT
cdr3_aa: CASRTGGVYQPQHF

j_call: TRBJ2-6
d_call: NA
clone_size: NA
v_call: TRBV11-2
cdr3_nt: TGTGCCAGCAGCTCCACCACATCAGGGGCCAACGTCCTGACTTTC
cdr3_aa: CASSSTTSGANVLTF

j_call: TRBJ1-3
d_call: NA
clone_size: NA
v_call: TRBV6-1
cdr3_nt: TGTGCCAGCTGTCCACGCAGCTCTGGAAACACCATATATTTT
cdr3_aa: CASCPRSSGNTIYF

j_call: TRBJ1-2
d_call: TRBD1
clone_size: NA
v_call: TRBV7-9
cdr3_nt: TGTGCCAGCAGAGGCGGACAGGGACGCTACACCTTC
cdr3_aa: CASRGGQGRYTF

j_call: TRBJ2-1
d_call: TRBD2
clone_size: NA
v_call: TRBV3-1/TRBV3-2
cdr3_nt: TGTGCCAGCAGCCACACTACTAGCGGGGGGTACAATGAGCAGTTCTTC
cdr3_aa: CASSHTTSGGYNEQFF

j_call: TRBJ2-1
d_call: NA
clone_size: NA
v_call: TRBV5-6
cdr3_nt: TGTGCCAGCAGTTATCAACAGCGGAGTGAGCAGTTCTTC
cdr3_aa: CASSYQQRSEQFF

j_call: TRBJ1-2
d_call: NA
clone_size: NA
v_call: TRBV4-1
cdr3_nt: TGCGCCAGCAGCCAAGAAAGGGGATTGGAAGCTAACTATGGCTACACCTTC
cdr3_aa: CASSQERGLEANYGYTF

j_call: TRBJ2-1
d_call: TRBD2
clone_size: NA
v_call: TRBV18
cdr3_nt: TGTGCCAGCTCACCAATTAGCGGGGGTAAGCAGTTCTTC
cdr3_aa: CASSPISGGKQFF

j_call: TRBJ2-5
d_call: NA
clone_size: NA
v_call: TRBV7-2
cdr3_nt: TGTGCCAGCAGCTTAAGTCGGGAGGAGACCCAGTACTTC
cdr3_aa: CASSLSREETQYF

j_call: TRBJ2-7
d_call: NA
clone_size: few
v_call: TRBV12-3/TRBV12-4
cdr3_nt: TGTGCCAGCAGTTTAGTGGCGGCCTACGAGCAGTACTTC
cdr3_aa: CASSLVAAYEQYF

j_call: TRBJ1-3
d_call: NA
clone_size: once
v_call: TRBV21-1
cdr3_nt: TGTGCCAGCAGCAAACACTGCTTATCTGGAAACACCATATATTTT
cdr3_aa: CASSKHCLSGNTIYF

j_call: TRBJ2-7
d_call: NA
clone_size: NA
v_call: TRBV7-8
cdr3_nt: TGTGCCAGCAGCCTACTCCCGGGAGGACAGCACGAGCAGTACTTC
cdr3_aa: CASSLLPGGQHEQYF

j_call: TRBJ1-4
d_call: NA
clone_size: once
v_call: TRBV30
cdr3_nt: TGTGCCTGGAGTTTTGGTCTCACAGGGAGAGAAAAACTGTTTTTT
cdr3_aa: CAWSFGLTGREKLFF

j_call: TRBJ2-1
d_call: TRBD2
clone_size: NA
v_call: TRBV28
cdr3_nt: TGTGCCAGCAGCAAGGGAGGGATCGCCCTCCTTTACAATGAGCAGTTCTTC
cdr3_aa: CASSKGGIALLYNEQFF

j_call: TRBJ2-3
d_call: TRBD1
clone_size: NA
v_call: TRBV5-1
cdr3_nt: TGCGCCAGCAGCATTCAGGGGGACAAAGATACGCAGTATTTT
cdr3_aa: CASSIQGDKDTQYF

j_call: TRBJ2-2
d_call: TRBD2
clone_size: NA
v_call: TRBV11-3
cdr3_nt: TGTGCCAGCAGCTTATCTACTCTTAGTGGGACTAGCAACACCGGGGAGCTGTTTTTT
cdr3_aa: CASSLSTLSGTSNTGELFF

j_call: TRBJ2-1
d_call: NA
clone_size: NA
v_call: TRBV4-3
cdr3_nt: TGCGCCAGCAGCCAAGACAGGGCCGGCGAGCAGTTCTTC
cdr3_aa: CASSQDRAGEQFF

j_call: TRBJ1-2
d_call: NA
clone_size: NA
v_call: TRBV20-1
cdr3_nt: TGCAGTGCTAGTAAACGGGTTGACTATGGCTACACCTTC
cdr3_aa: CSASKRVDYGYTF

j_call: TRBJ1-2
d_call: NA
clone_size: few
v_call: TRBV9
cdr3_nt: TGTGCCAGCAGCGTATTACAGGACAGCTCTAACTATGGCTACACCTTC
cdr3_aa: CASSVLQDSSNYGYTF

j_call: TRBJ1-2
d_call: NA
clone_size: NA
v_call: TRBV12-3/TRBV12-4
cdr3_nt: TGTGCCAGCAGTCGAGGAGGGTATGGCTACACCTTC
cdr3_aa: CASSRGGYGYTF

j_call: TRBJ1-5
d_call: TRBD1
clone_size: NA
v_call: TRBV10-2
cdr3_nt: TGCGCCAGCAGTGGAGACAGGGGGCGAGATCAGCCCCAGCATTTT
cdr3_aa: CASSGDRGRDQPQHF

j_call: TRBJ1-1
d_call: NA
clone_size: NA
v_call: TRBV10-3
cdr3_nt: TGTGCCATCAGTGAGCTACAGATGAACACTGAAGCTTTCTTT
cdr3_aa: CAISELQMNTEAFF

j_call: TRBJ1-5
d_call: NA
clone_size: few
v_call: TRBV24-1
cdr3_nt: TGTGCCACCAGTGAGGGGGGGCGGGAGCAGCCCCAGCATTTT
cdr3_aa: CATSEGGREQPQHF

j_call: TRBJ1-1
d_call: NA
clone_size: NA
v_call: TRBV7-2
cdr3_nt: TGTGCCAGCAGCTCCTACACGCGGGCCGGGGCTTTCTTT
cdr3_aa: CASSSYTRAGAFF

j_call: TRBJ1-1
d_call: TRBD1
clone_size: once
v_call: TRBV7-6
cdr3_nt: TGTGCCAGCAGCCAACCCTATCTGGGACAGTCGAACACTGAAGCTTTCTTT
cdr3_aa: CASSQPYLGQSNTEAFF

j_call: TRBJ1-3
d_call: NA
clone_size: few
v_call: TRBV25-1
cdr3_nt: TGTGCCAGCAGTGTTACCGGGACTGTGAGCTCTGGAAACACCATATATTTT
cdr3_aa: CASSVTGTVSSGNTIYF

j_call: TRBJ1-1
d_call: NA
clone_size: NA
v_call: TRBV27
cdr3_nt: TGTGCCAGCAGGCGGGGGAACACTGAAGCTTTCTTT
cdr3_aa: CASRRGNTEAFF

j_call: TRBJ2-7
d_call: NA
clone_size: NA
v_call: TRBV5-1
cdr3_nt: TGCGCCAGCAGCTGGGAACAGGCCTACGAGCAGTACTTC
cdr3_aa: CASSWEQAYEQYF

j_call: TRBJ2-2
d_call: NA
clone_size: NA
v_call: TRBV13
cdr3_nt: TGTGCCAGCAGTCTCGGGTACCCGAACACCGGGGAGCTGTTTTTT
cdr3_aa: CASSLGYPNTGELFF

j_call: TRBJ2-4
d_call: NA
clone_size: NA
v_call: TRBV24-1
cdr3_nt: TGTGCCACCGATGACCGGGACATAGGCGGCATTCAGTACTTC
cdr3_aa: CATDDRDIGGIQYF

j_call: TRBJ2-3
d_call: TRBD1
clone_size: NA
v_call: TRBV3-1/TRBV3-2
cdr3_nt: TGTGCCAGCAGCCGATACACGATCCTGGGACAGGGATCTAGCACAGATACGCAGTATTTT
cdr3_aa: CASSRYTILGQGSSTDTQYF

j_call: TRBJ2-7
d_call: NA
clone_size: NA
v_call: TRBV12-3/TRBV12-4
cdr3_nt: TGTGCCAGCGCCCGAGGAATCTACGAGCAGTACTTC
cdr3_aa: CASARGIYEQYF

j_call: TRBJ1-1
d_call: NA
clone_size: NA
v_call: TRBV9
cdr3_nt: TGTGCCAGCAGCGTACAGGGAATGAACACTGAAGCTTTCTTT
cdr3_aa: CASSVQGMNTEAFF

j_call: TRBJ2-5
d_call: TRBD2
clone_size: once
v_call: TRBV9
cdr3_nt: TGTGCCAGCAGCGTAGTCGCTAGCGGGGGGGCAGGCCAAGAGACCCAGTACTTC
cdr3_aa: CASSVVASGGAGQETQYF

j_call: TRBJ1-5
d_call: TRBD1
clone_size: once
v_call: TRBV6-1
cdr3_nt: TGTGCCAGCAGTGAAGCCTGGGACAGGGGGCATCAGCCCCAGCATTTT
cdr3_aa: CASSEAWDRGHQPQHF

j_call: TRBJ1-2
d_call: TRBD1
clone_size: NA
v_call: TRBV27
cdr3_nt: TGTGCCAGCAGTCGAGGGACAGGGGTTGGCTACACCTTC
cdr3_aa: CASSRGTGVGYTF

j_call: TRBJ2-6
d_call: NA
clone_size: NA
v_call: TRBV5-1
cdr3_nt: TGCGCCAGCAGCTTGTCTGACTCTGTCTCTGGGGCCAACGTCCTGACTTTC
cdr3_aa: CASSLSDSVSGANVLTF

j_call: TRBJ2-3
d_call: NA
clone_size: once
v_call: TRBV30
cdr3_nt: TGTGCCGGGGGACTGAAGGGGGCGGATACGCAGTATTTT
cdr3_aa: CAGGLKGADTQYF

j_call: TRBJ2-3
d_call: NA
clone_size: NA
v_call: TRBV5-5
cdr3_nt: TGTGCCAGCAGCTTGTTTTGGAGGGTTCACACAGATACGCAGTATTTT
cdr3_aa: CASSLFWRVHTDTQYF

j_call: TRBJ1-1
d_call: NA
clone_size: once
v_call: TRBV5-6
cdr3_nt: TGTGCCAGCAGCTGGTGGCAATCTGGCACTGAAGCTTTCTTT
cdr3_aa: CASSWWQSGTEAFF

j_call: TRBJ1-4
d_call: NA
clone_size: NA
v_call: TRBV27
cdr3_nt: TGTGCCAGCAGTGGGGGCTTCAATAATGAAAAACTGTTTTTT
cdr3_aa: CASSGGFNNEKLFF

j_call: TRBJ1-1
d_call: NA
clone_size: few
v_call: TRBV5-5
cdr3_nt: TGTGCCAGCAGCTTGGGTCATAGCACTGAAGCTTTCTTT
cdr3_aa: CASSLGHSTEAFF

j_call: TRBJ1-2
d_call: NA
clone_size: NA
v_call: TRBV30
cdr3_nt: TGTGCCTGGAGAAACAGGGTGGACTATGGCTACACCTTC
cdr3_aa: CAWRNRVDYGYTF

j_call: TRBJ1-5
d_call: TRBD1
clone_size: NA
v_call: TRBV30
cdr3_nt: TGTGCCTGGAAATCCGGGACAGGGACTCAGCCCCAGCATTTT
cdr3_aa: CAWKSGTGTQPQHF

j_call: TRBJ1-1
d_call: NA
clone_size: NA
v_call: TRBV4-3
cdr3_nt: TGCGCCAGCAGCCAAGATCAGGTGACTGAAGCTTTCTTT
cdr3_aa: CASSQDQVTEAFF